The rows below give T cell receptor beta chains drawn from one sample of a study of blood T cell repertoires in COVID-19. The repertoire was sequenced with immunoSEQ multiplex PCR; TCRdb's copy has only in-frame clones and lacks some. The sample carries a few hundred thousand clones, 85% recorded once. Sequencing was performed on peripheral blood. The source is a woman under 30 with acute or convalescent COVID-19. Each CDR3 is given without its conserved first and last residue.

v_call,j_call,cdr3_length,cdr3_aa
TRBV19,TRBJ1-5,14,ASSPYSAGGTQPQH
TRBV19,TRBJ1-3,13,ASSMVVSDSGTIY
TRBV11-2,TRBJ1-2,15,ASSLDRMQGAYYGYT
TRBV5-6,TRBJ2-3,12,ASSFGQGTDTQY
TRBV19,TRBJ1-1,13,ASSAGTGLTTEAF
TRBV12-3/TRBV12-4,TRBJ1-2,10,ASSLSEYGYT
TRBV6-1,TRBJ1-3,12,ASSERGGWGTIY
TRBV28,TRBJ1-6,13,ASSRKSSYNSPLH
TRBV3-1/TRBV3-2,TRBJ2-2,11,ASIRGETGELF
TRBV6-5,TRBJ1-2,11,ASSSDRVYGYT
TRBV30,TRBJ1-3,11,AWSASAGNTIY
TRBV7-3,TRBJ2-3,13,ASSLRGGRGDTQY
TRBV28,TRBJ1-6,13,ASRGQGVYNSPLH
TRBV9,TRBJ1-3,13,ASSVEGRSGNTIY
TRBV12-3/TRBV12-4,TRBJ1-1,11,AVLGQGWDEAF
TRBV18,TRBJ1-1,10,ASSPRAEKAF
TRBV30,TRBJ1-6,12,AWRIDSYNSPLH
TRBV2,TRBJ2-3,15,ASTAMGAGASTDTQY
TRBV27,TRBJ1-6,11,ASGQGYNSPLH
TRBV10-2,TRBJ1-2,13,ASRGTGSLNYGYT
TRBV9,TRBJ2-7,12,ASSVGRLTYEQY
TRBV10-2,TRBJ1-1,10,ASNRVGTEAF
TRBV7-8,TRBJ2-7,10,ASNAGYGEQY
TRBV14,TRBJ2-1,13,ASSLTSGSYNEQF